The TCR beta chain described here comes from a study of blood T cell repertoires in COVID-19. This clone appeared once. Generated by immunoSEQ multiplex PCR, the TCRdb table keeps only in-frame clones and is missing some. The top ten hold 8.5% to 9.5% of the sample, which has about 250,000 clones, roughly 85% seen once. CDR1 SEHNR and CDR2 FQNEAQ come from the germline V gene (reference sequence). The CDR3 contains 14 residues. The ends lost 5 bases at V and 9 bases at J; junction bases unmatched: 6. The TCR was taken from a woman aged 45-65 years with acute COVID-19. The sequenced sample was PBMCs or T cells enriched from blood (not recorded which). V is TRBV7-9 and J is TRBJ1-6; 8 bases map to TRBD1. As DNA, the CDR3 is TGTGCCAGCAGCCTGGGGACAGGTAGTTCACCCCTCCACTTT. Residues: CASSLGTGSSPLHF.